This T cell receptor (beta chain) derives from a study of response to subunit inactivated influenza vaccine (dated by TCRdb to the late 2010s). General notes on the study: To follow how T cells responded to a trivalent subunit inactivated influenza vaccine, the researchers relied on deep quantitative profiling of the T cell receptor repertoire. Results the study describes overall, beyond this receptor: According to the authors, only a limited number of new T cells may be recruited by each seasonal influenza vaccination.

The library was obtained by RT-PCR. The instrument given in TCRdb is Illumina HiSeq 2500. The public sequencing data were trimmed at Q25 with fastp and processed into clonotypes with MiXCR by TCRdb, which kept only in-frame beta chains. Rows merge per CDR3 protein into single entries with the most common DNA and genes. This sample holds 500,000 to 600,000 distinct CDR3 sequences; 14% were observed only once. The ten largest clones add up to 8.5% to 14% of the sample. In regard to this clonotype: Its antigen remains undetermined. No per-base quality is available; no much larger clone lies one base away.

V and J are truncated by 3 bases and 8 bases respectively, leaving an intervening sequence of 16 bases. The germline V gene (reference sequence) provides CDR1 DFQATT and CDR2 SNEGSKA. The CDR3 starts with the cysteine, ends with the phenylalanine, and has 14 residues. This entry keeps only the CDR3 DNA: 42 bases, framed from base 1. The sequence joins TRBV20-1 to TRBJ1-4; D gene: possibly TRBD1, on 6 matching bases. The TCR sequence derives from a man between 45 and 60 years old who received an inactivated influenza vaccine. Donor details come from another sample of the same person, matched by shared clones. The material sequenced was PBMCs from blood, taken approximately 12 days after vaccination. The bases read TGCAGTGCTAGTAACGGGGGGCTGGGCGAAAAACTGTTTTTT. Protein translation: CSASNGGLGEKLFF.